This TCR beta chain was obtained from a study of blood T cell repertoires in COVID-19. Study background: COVID-19 samples from acute and convalescent phases originated in the United States, Italy and Spain. T cells, B-cell-depleted T cells, or PBMCs supplied cDNA or gDNA.

The CDR3 covers 15 residues. The ends were cut back, 3 bases at V and 6 bases at J, with 17 bases in the middle. Germline V gives CDR1 LGHDT, CDR2 YNNKEL (reference sequence). Data came from immunoSEQ multiplex PCR; TCRdb stores just in-frame clones and leaves some out. There are fewer than 200,000 clones in the sample; roughly 82% occur only once, and roughly 5% lies in the top ten. Individuals aged 18 to 89 years were recruited from approximately 24 US areas. Each participant's cohort was designated according to participant-reported clinical history. Sample: PBMCs or T cells enriched from blood (not recorded which). The chain is built from TRBV3-1 (or the pseudogene TRBV3-2) and TRBJ1-2, with D perhaps TRBD1 (5 bases). This sequence originates from a woman in her fifties or sixties with acute COVID-19. DNA for the CDR3: TGTGCCAGCAGCCAGACCAGGGTGGGGAAGGATGGCTACACCTTC. Translated: CASSQTRVGKDGYTF.